The 25 T cell receptor beta chains listed next were all sequenced from one sample in a study of radiotherapy plus CTLA-4 blockade in lung cancer. The method was immunoSEQ multiplex PCR; TCRdb's version includes in-frame clones alone and lacks a portion of them. Of around 24,000 clones listed, over 70% are singletons. The input for sequencing was peripheral blood, taken from a patient treated with radiotherapy plus ipilimumab. These receptors originate from a human donor with non-small cell lung cancer who had stable disease on radiotherapy plus ipilimumab.

The rearrangement uses TRBV19 and TRBJ2-5, with D unresolved. Per germline, CDR1 LNHDA and CDR2 SQIVND (reference sequence). The V end was cut by 3 bases, the J end by 5 bases, with 10 bases between. The CDR3 has 13 residues. CDR3 nucleotide sequence: TGTGCCAGTAGTATCTTGGTGAGGGAGACCCAGTACTTC. Translation gives CASSILVRETQYF.

V usage is TRBV5-1 and J usage is TRBJ1-3; the D gene is possibly TRBD1 (6 bases). The CDR3 has 15 amino acids. CDR1 SGHRS and CDR2 YFSETQ come from the germline V gene. The V gene lost 1 base and the J gene lost 4 bases, with 12 bases spanning the gap. CDR3 residues: CASSLYPGAGNTIYF. CDR3 coding DNA: TGCGCCAGCAGCTTGTATCCAGGGGCCGGAAACACCATATATTTT.

The chain employs TRBV5-4 and TRBJ2-3, with TRBD2 identical over 14 bases. With V trimmed by 0 bases and J by 2 bases, 2 bases remained unmatched. Germline values: CDR1 SGHNT, CDR2 YYREEE (reference sequence). CDR3 length equals 17 residues. In nucleotides, the CDR3 is TGTGCCAGCAGCTTGGGACTAGCGGGAGGGCCCACAGATACGCAGTATTTT. Translating gives CASSLGLAGGPTDTQYF.

V and J are TRBV6-7 and TRBJ2-7; a possible D gene is TRBD2 (6 bases). TRBV6-7 is labeled an ORF, and its function is uncertain. The CDR3 sequence is 15 residues long. The V gene lost 0 bases and the J gene lost 5 bases, with 14 bases spanning the gap. For the CDR3, the DNA is TGTGCCAGCAGTTACTCGGGGGTAGCGGATAACGAGCAGTACTTC. This gives the protein CASSYSGVADNEQYF.

J is TRBJ2-1 and V is TRBV11-3, with TRBD2 matching over 12 bases. This CDR3 is 15 amino acids long. With V trimmed by 5 bases and J by 10 bases, 9 bases remained unmatched. CDR1 and CDR2 from the germline V gene are SGHNT and YENEEA. CDR3 region: CASSPTSGSPGEQFF. CDR3 nucleotides: TGTGCCAGCAGCCCGACTAGCGGGAGCCCCGGGGAGCAGTTCTTC.

The V gene is TRBV4-3, the J gene TRBJ2-1, with 11 bases fitting TRBD2. Germline CDR1 is LGHNA and CDR2 is YSLEER. The ends lost 4 bases at V and 6 bases at J; junction bases unmatched: 17. CDR3 size: 19 residues. The CDR3 DNA reads TGCGCCAGCAGCCGAAAACTAGCGGGAGCGGGGTCGAAGGGCAATGAGCAGTTCTTC. Encoded protein: CASSRKLAGAGSKGNEQFF.

The DNA of the CDR3 is TGTGCCGTGTGGGCAGGGGGGGGAAACACCATATATTTT. Translated: CAVWAGGGNTIYF. The V call is TRBV28, the J call TRBJ1-3, with 7 bases that match TRBD1. V dropped 11 bases and J dropped 4; count of bases not matched to a gene: 8. The length of the CDR3 is 13 residues. Germline V gene sequence: CDR1 MDHEN, CDR2 SYDVKM.

In its sample, this clone was seen once. V and J are TRBV6-5 and TRBJ1-5; 8 nucleotides line up with TRBD1. Germline values: CDR1 MNHEY, CDR2 SVGAGI. The CDR3 spans 13 residues. With 6 bases clipped from V and 5 bases from J, the junction kept 3 bases outside the gene matches. DNA for the CDR3: TGTGCCAGCAGCGACAGGGGCCATCAGCCCCAGCATTTT. This translates into CASSDRGHQPQHF.

This chain joins TRBV29-1 and TRBJ2-1; 10 bases are a match to TRBD2. The CDR3 loop spans 13 amino acids. Germline-derived CDR1 and CDR2 are SQVTM and ANQGSEA. Trimming cost V 6 bases and J 8 bases; bases outside gene matches: 7. The CDR3 bases are TGCAGCGTAGAGAGCGGGAGGGCCTATGAGCAGTTCTTC. This sequence encodes CSVESGRAYEQFF.

The chain employs TRBV2 and TRBJ2-5, with D possibly being TRBD2 (5 bases). Trimming took off 6 bases at V and 2 bases at J, with 22 bases between the two ends. Germline V CDR1 and CDR2: SNHLY, FYNNEI. The CDR3 spans 17 residues. CDR3 region: CASSAAYQRGEQETQYF. CDR3 nucleotides: TGTGCCAGCAGCGCTGCCTATCAACGGGGTGAACAAGAGACCCAGTACTTC.

The V gene is TRBV9, the J gene TRBJ2-7; TRBD2 matches 7 bases. The CDR3 runs 13 residues. J was trimmed by 3 bases and V by 2 bases; bases with no gene match: 2. Germline V gene lookup returns CDR1 SGDLS and CDR2 YYNGEE. This CDR3 reads CASSVTGGYEQYF. The CDR3 DNA follows: TGTGCCAGCAGCGTCACGGGGGGCTACGAGCAGTACTTC.

The rearrangement joins TRBV7-9 to TRBJ2-7; 10 nucleotides align to TRBD2. The CDR3 is 14 residues long. Germline assignment: CDR1 SEHNR and CDR2 FQNEAQ (reference sequence). Trimming at V came to 6 bases and at J to 3 bases, leaving 5 bases not matched to a gene. CDR3 loop: CASSQGTSDYEQYF. For the CDR3, the DNA is TGTGCCAGCAGTCAAGGGACTAGCGACTACGAGCAGTACTTC.

This chain links TRBV7-2 with TRBJ1-2; 7 bases match TRBD1. The J segment lost 5 bases and the V segment lost 3 bases, leaving 3 bases of the junction unmatched. This CDR3 spans 13 amino acids. Germline CDR1 is SGHTA and CDR2 is FQGNSA. CDR3 sequence reads: CASSFSGGYGYTF. The DNA of the CDR3 is TGTGCCAGCAGCTTCTCAGGGGGGTATGGCTACACCTTC. Complete variable domain (other parts from reference TRBV7-2 and TRBJ1-2): GAGVSQSPSNKVTEKGKDVELRCDPISGHTALYWYRQSLGQGLEFLIYFQGNSAPDKSGLPSDRFSAERTGGSVSTLTIQRTQQEDSAVYLCASSFSGGYGYTFGSGTRLTVV.

The V and J genes are TRBV19 and TRBJ2-7; 10 positions match TRBD2. CDR3 length: 17 residues. Looked up from germline, CDR1 is LNHDA and CDR2 is SQIVND (reference sequence). V lost 0 bases, J lost 2 bases, and 7 bases stayed unmatched. The CDR3 DNA reads as TGTGCCAGTAGTATAGACGGTGCAGCGGGAGGGCCCTACGAGCAGTACTTC. The encoded protein is CASSIDGAAGGPYEQYF.

The V call is TRBV4-2, the J call TRBJ1-4; D remains unclear. Germline CDR1 LGHNA, CDR2 YNFKEQ. Between the trimmed V and J ends, which lost 8 bases and 0 bases, there was a span of 16 bases. The CDR3 is 16 amino acids. CDR3 nucleotides: TGTGCCAGCCGAACCTCGGGGATTGCAACTAATGAAAAACTGTTTTTT. This gives the protein CASRTSGIATNEKLFF.

The chain couples TRBV5-1 to TRBJ2-5, with 8 bases lining up with TRBD1. Germline V gene data show CDR1 as SGHRS and CDR2 as YFSETQ. V trimming: 4 bases; J trimming: 3 bases; junction bases outside the gene matches: 11. This CDR3 has 16 amino acids. This CDR3 reads CASSRAGGDWEETQYF. DNA for the CDR3: TGCGCCAGCAGCCGGGCAGGGGGCGATTGGGAAGAGACCCAGTACTTC. The whole variable domain, filled in from reference TRBV5-1 and TRBJ2-5, reads KAGVTQTPRYLIKTRGQQVTLSCSPISGHRSVSWYQQTPGQGLQFLFEYFSETQRNKGNFPGRFSGRQFSNSRSEMNVSTLELGDSALYLCASSRAGGDWEETQYFGPGTRLLVL.

Comment on this clone: The sample has other DNA sequences that encode this CDR3 too. CDR3 coding DNA: TGTGCCAGCAGCTCGGGACAGGGAGGCAATCAGCCCCAGCATTTT. It specifies CASSSGQGGNQPQHF. V and J are TRBV7-2 and TRBJ1-5; 9 bases are shared with TRBD1. The CDR3 is 15 residues long. CDR1 SGHTA and CDR2 FQGNSA come from the germline V gene. V lost 4 bases, J lost 2 bases, and 3 bases stayed unmatched.

The chain couples TRBV5-8 to TRBJ2-2; D unclear. The CDR3 sequence is 14 residues long. Germline V lookup: CDR1 SGHTS, CDR2 YDEGEE. V was pared by 4 bases and J by 4 bases, with 11 bases between. The CDR3 sequence: CASSMARATGELFF. CDR3 sequence (DNA): TGTGCCAGCAGCATGGCAAGGGCCACCGGGGAGCTGTTTTTT.

This chain uses TRBV7-2 with TRBJ2-3; the D gene is possibly TRBD1 (6 bases). Trimming removed 1 base from V and 1 base from J, with 9 bases in between. The germline CDR1 and CDR2 sequences are SGHTA and FQGNSA. There are 15 residues in the CDR3. The CDR3 spells CASSLEQGRTDTQYF. For the CDR3, the DNA is TGTGCCAGCAGCTTAGAACAGGGCCGCACAGATACGCAGTATTTT.

This chain joins TRBV6-4 and TRBJ2-5; D possibly corresponds to TRBD1 (6 bases). With 8 bases removed from V and 2 bases from J, the gap between germline ends came to 27 bases. The CDR3 runs to 18 residues. Germline lookup yields CDR1 MRHNA and CDR2 SNTAGT. CDR3 region: CASESAQGGRGPQETQYF. The CDR3 DNA follows: TGTGCCAGCGAATCGGCACAAGGGGGTCGCGGGCCACAAGAGACCCAGTACTTC.

This sequence joins TRBV9 and TRBJ2-1; a possible D gene is TRBD1 (6 bases). Germline loops: CDR1 SGDLS, CDR2 YYNGEE. Trimming took 1 base from V and 5 from J, leaving 13 bases between them. The CDR3 contains 15 residues. DNA of the CDR3: TGTGCCAGCAGCGTACGACAGGACACAAACAATGAGCAGTTCTTC. As protein: CASSVRQDTNNEQFF.

Points on this clone: Other nucleotide sequences from this sample produce the same CDR3. The chain recombines TRBV4-2 with TRBJ2-7; weak D call: TRBD2 (5 bases). The CDR3 runs 14 residues. Trimming cost V 1 base and J 7 bases, with 14 bases left between them. Germline CDR1 is LGHNA and CDR2 is YNFKEQ. CDR3 loop: CASSQGTGNLEQYF. CDR3 nucleotide sequence: TGTGCCAGCAGCCAAGGGACGGGGAATTTGGAGCAGTACTTC.

V gene TRBV27 combines with J gene TRBJ2-3; 13 bases line up with TRBD2. Germline V gene sequence: CDR1 MNHEY, CDR2 SMNVEV (reference sequence). The trim removed 5 bases at V and 5 bases at J, leaving 16 bases unmatched. The CDR3 extends over 19 amino acids. The CDR3 region has the DNA TGTGCCAGCAGTCCCCGCATCCCGGGGACTAGCGGGATGGTAGATACGCAGTATTTT. Residues: CASSPRIPGTSGMVDTQYF.

V and J are TRBV29-1 and TRBJ2-3; D is perhaps TRBD1 or TRBD2 (7 bases each). The CDR3 has 16 amino acids. The germline V and J ends were trimmed by 7 bases and 6 bases, with 26 bases remaining between them. Germline loops: CDR1 SQVTM, CDR2 ANQGSEA. The CDR3 bases are TGCAGCGGGGGACAGACTCCCGGGCGGGAGTCGGATACGCAGTATTTT. This encodes CSGGQTPGRESDTQYF.

The chain recombines TRBV4-3 with TRBJ2-1; 9 bases fit TRBD2. Germline values: CDR1 LGHNA, CDR2 YSLEER. The J segment lost 5 bases and the V segment lost 3 bases, leaving 8 bases of the junction unmatched. The CDR3 contains 16 residues. CDR3: CASSHMAGGQDNEQFF. The DNA for the CDR3 is TGCGCCAGCAGCCACATGGCGGGAGGGCAGGACAATGAGCAGTTCTTC.